Presented here are 31 T cell receptor beta chains from one specimen sequenced in a study of CD8+ T cells in alopecia areata. cDNA serving as the sequencing template came from extracted, reverse transcribed RNA. The method was immunoSEQ multiplex PCR; TCRdb's version includes in-frame clones alone and lacks a portion of them. The table records more than 95,000 clones, approximately 52% of them present only once. Sequenced: CD4+ T cells sorted from blood. The receptors come from a human donor in good health.

This clone was seen a handful of times. The J gene is TRBJ2-5, the V gene TRBV11-2; D uncertain. V was shortened by 3 bases and J by 1 base, with 9 bases between the two germline ends. The CDR3 has 14 residues. In germline, CDR1 is SGHAT, CDR2 FQNNGV. The CDR3 sequence is CASSFGDFQETQYF. CDR3 nucleotides: TGTGCCAGCAGCTTCGGCGACTTCCAAGAGACCCAGTACTTC.

This clone was seen a single time. The chain employs TRBV30 and TRBJ2-2; D might be TRBD1 (5 bases). The germline CDR1 and CDR2 sequences are GTSNPN and SVGIG (reference sequence). CDR3 length equals 14 residues. Trimming pared 4 bases from V and 5 bases from J, leaving 14 bases between. CDR3 DNA: TGTGCCTGGAATTGGCAGGGTGTTACCGGGGAGCTGTTTTTT. It translates to CAWNWQGVTGELFF.

This chain connects TRBV13 to TRBJ1-5; tentatively, D is TRBD1 (6 bases). Per the germline V gene, CDR1 is PRHDT and CDR2 is FYEKMQ (reference sequence). CDR3 length equals 17 residues. V gave up 11 bases and J gave up 0 bases, with 23 bases separating them. The CDR3 loop is CAGSAGGPTDSNQPQHF. The CDR3 DNA reads as TGTGCCGGCTCGGCCGGGGGGCCGACGGATAGCAATCAGCCCCAGCATTTT.

The V call is TRBV15, the J call TRBJ2-3; no definite D call. The CDR3 is 15 residues long. Trimming stripped 0 bases from V and 7 bases from J, with 14 bases between. Germline CDR1 is LNHNV and CDR2 is YYDKDF (reference sequence). DNA of the CDR3: TGTGCCACCAGCAGAGATGCTGCCCCAGCAAATACGCAGTATTTT. Its translation is CATSRDAAPANTQYF.

J is TRBJ2-5 and V is TRBV6-5; 7 positions agree with TRBD2. The CDR3 has 15 amino acids. J gave up 5 bases and V 5 bases, and 11 bases lay outside the gene matches. Germline V gives CDR1 MNHEY, CDR2 SVGAGI. The CDR3 DNA reads as TGTGCCAGCAGTCGACAGAGCGGGATTTGGGAGACCCAGTACTTC. It codes for CASSRQSGIWETQYF.

A single count supports this clone. The V and J genes are TRBV30 and TRBJ2-3; D gene unclear. The V gene lost 5 bases and the J gene lost 7 bases, with 16 bases spanning the gap. The CDR3 has 13 residues. CDR1 is GTSNPN and CDR2 is SVGIG in the germline V gene (reference sequence). The CDR3 nucleotides read TGTGCCTGGGTGGGTGGAGTGGGTAATACGCAGTATTTT. Translation gives CAWVGGVGNTQYF.

This clone was picked up a small number of times. V gene TRBV18 combines with J gene TRBJ2-7; 8 bases agree with TRBD2. This CDR3 is 13 amino acids long. V gave up 6 bases and J gave up 2 bases; unmatched junction bases: 3. The germline V gene encodes CDR1 KGHSH and CDR2 LQKENI. CDR3 sequence (DNA): TGTGCCAGCTCTAGCGGGACTCCCTACGAGCAGTACTTC. It specifies CASSSGTPYEQYF.

This clone showed up just a few times. As DNA, the CDR3 is TGTGCCTGGAACCTCAAGCGGACCTACCACTATGGCTACACCTTC. Protein sequence: CAWNLKRTYHYGYTF. The chain carries TRBV30 and TRBJ1-2; D not certain. CDR3 length: 15 residues. Trimming cost V 4 bases and J 3 bases, with 18 bases left between them. Germline V lookup: CDR1 GTSNPN, CDR2 SVGIG (reference sequence).

The chain recombines TRBV5-4 with TRBJ1-2; D is unresolved. The germline gives CDR1 SGHNT, CDR2 YYREEE (reference sequence). The CDR3 sequence is 16 residues long. Trimming shortened V by 1 base and J by 4 bases, and 17 bases separated the two germline ends. The CDR3 DNA reads as TGTGCCAGCAGCTTGAAGGCACAGAGCCCCGTCTATGGCTACACCTTC. Translating it yields CASSLKAQSPVYGYTF.

The chain recombines TRBV7-2 with TRBJ1-5; D uncertain. The germline V gene encodes CDR1 SGHTA and CDR2 FQGNSA. The V and J ends lost 1 base and 0 bases respectively, with 7 bases between them. This CDR3 region has 15 residues. The CDR3 here is CASSLGPYSNQPQHF. DNA of the CDR3: TGTGCCAGCAGCTTAGGGCCGTATAGCAATCAGCCCCAGCATTTT.

The chain couples TRBV29-1 to TRBJ2-7; D is possibly TRBD1 (6 bases). Germline lookup yields CDR1 SQVTM and CDR2 ANQGSEA. The CDR3 length is 14 residues. V was pared by 4 bases and J by 0 bases, with 13 bases between. Here the CDR3 reads CSVAQGTSSYEQYF. For the CDR3, the DNA is TGCAGCGTTGCCCAGGGGACCAGCTCCTACGAGCAGTACTTC.

The chain links TRBV29-1 to TRBJ2-3, with D uncertain. Germline lookup yields CDR1 SQVTM and CDR2 ANQGSEA. The V end was cut by 6 bases, the J end by 4 bases, with 11 bases between. The CDR3 runs 12 residues. The CDR3 loop reads CSVVWSADTQYF. The CDR3 DNA reads as TGCAGCGTCGTGTGGTCCGCAGATACGCAGTATTTT.

V is TRBV7-9 and J is TRBJ2-2; the match to TRBD1 covers 7 bases. The germline V gene encodes CDR1 SEHNR and CDR2 FQNEAQ (reference sequence). V dropped 5 bases and J dropped 5; count of bases not matched to a gene: 8. The CDR3 runs to 15 residues. CDR3 protein: CASSPRTGETGELFF. As DNA, the CDR3 is TGTGCCAGCAGCCCAAGAACAGGGGAAACCGGGGAGCTGTTTTTT.

The chain has TRBV30 and TRBJ2-7; tentative D call: TRBD1 (6 bases). The V and J ends lost 4 bases and 4 bases respectively, with 11 bases between them. CDR1 and CDR2 (germline): GTSNPN, SVGIG (reference sequence). The CDR3 is made up of 12 amino acids. The CDR3 reads CAWKSQGYEQYF. The CDR3 bases are TGTGCCTGGAAGAGCCAGGGGTACGAGCAGTACTTC.

This clone came up a few times. The chain has TRBV4-1 and TRBJ1-2; 7 positions match TRBD1. The CDR3 extends over 17 amino acids. Germline CDR1 is MGHRA and CDR2 is YSYEKL. V lost 0 bases to trimming and J lost 2 bases; unmatched junction nucleotides: 9. CDR3 sequence (DNA): TGCGCCAGCAGCCAAGATGGGGACAGTGAGTTAAACTATGGCTACACCTTC. This translates into CASSQDGDSELNYGYTF.

The chain joins TRBV28 to TRBJ2-7, with 7 bases fitting TRBD2. This CDR3 contains 15 residues. Germline trimming cut 6 bases from V and 0 bases from J; bases unmatched to any gene: 8. The germline V gene has CDR1 MDHEN and CDR2 SYDVKM. CDR3 loop: CASRGGSSGSYEQYF. The CDR3, as DNA: TGTGCCAGCAGGGGGGGGAGTTCGGGCTCCTACGAGCAGTACTTC.

This rearrangement joins TRBV7-2 to TRBJ1-2; no firm D call. The CDR3 has 14 residues. CDR1 is SGHTA, CDR2 FQGNSA, per germline. V lost 5 bases and J lost 3, with 13 bases in between. The chain's CDR3 is CASSHPGWDYGYTF. CDR3 coding DNA: TGTGCCAGCAGCCACCCGGGGTGGGACTATGGCTACACCTTC.

V is TRBV5-1 and J is TRBJ1-1, with 7 bases matching TRBD1. The CDR3 is 15 residues long. After removal of 4 bases from V and 0 bases from J, the junction contained 6 bases not matched to a gene. CDR1 is SGHRS and CDR2 is YFSETQ in the germline V gene. CDR3 DNA: TGCGCCAGCAGCCGACAGGGATCCGTGAACACTGAAGCTTTCTTT. This codes for CASSRQGSVNTEAFF. The entire variable domain, with the rest obtained from reference TRBV5-1 and TRBJ1-1, is as follows: KAGVTQTPRYLIKTRGQQVTLSCSPISGHRSVSWYQQTPGQGLQFLFEYFSETQRNKGNFPGRFSGRQFSNSRSEMNVSTLELGDSALYLCASSRQGSVNTEAFFGQGTRLTVV.

This chain joins TRBV18 and TRBJ2-7; TRBD1 is a possible D gene (6 bases). Germline lookup yields CDR1 KGHSH and CDR2 LQKENI. The CDR3 runs 13 residues. The ends were cut back, 3 bases at V and 2 bases at J, with 8 bases in the middle. This CDR3 is CASSPDRTYEQYF. CDR3 in DNA: TGTGCCAGCTCACCCGACAGGACCTACGAGCAGTACTTC.

The chain joins TRBV30 to TRBJ2-6, with TRBD1 matching 7 bases. V lost 1 base to trimming and J lost 1 base; unmatched junction nucleotides: 7. CDR3 length equals 17 residues. CDR1 is GTSNPN, CDR2 SVGIG, per germline (reference sequence). CDR3 sequence: CAWSASDRRSGANVLTF. CDR3 DNA: TGTGCCTGGAGTGCCTCGGACAGGAGATCTGGGGCCAACGTCCTGACTTTC.

This chain uses TRBV4-2 with TRBJ1-2; D is ambiguous. The germline gives CDR1 LGHNA, CDR2 YNFKEQ. The CDR3 is made up of 16 amino acids. V shed 0 bases and J shed 0 bases, with 11 bases lying between them. Here the CDR3 DNA reads TGTGCCAGCAGCCAAGATCGGGGAATAGCTAACTATGGCTACACCTTC. Protein: CASSQDRGIANYGYTF.

The rearrangement links TRBV30 to TRBJ2-5; tentatively, D is TRBD1 (6 bases). Trimming pared 1 base from V and 1 base from J, leaving 10 bases between. Germline V gene sequence: CDR1 GTSNPN, CDR2 SVGIG (reference sequence). CDR3 length: 14 residues. CDR3 sequence (DNA): TGTGCCTGGAGTGGGCAGGGGCCCCAAGAGACCCAGTACTTC. Its translation is CAWSGQGPQETQYF.

This sequence joins TRBV19 and TRBJ1-1; D is unclear. The germline V gene has CDR1 LNHDA and CDR2 SQIVND (reference sequence). V lost 4 bases and J 6 bases, leaving 12 bases between the germline ends. This CDR3 comprises 13 residues. Written as DNA, the CDR3 is TGTGCCAGTAGTAGGTTATGGATATCTGAAGCTTTCTTT. Translation: CASSRLWISEAFF.

The chain is built from TRBV5-4 and TRBJ1-1; D is undetermined. The CDR3 is 15 residues long. Between the trimmed V and J ends, which lost 0 bases and 5 bases, there was a span of 14 bases. CDR1 and CDR2 (germline): SGHNT, YYREEE (reference sequence). CDR3 loop: CASSLAERRGTEAFF. CDR3 bases: TGTGCCAGCAGCTTGGCCGAAAGACGGGGAACTGAAGCTTTCTTT.

Turning to this clone: Within the sample, other DNA sequences also encode this same CDR3. The genes are TRBV4-1 and TRBJ1-2; D remains unclear. The CDR3 consists of 12 residues. The V and J ends lost 0 bases and 4 bases respectively, with 3 bases between them. Germline CDR1 and CDR2: MGHRA and YSYEKL. For the CDR3, the DNA is TGCGCCAGCAGCCAAGATAGCTATGGCTACACCTTC. As protein: CASSQDSYGYTF.

V is TRBV9 and J is TRBJ2-1; 9 bases match TRBD2. V shed 2 bases and J 4 bases; nucleotides not matched to a gene: 4. This CDR3 spans 15 amino acids. CDR1 SGDLS and CDR2 YYNGEE come from the germline V gene. The CDR3 sequence is CASSVRLAVYNEQFF. The CDR3 DNA reads as TGTGCCAGCAGCGTGAGACTAGCGGTTTACAATGAGCAGTTCTTC.

The chain links TRBV6-5 to TRBJ2-2; D may be TRBD1 (5 bases). The length of the CDR3 is 13 residues. In germline, CDR1 is MNHEY, CDR2 SVGAGI. Between the trimmed V and J ends, which lost 6 bases and 8 bases, there was a span of 13 bases. CDR3: CASSRIQGGELFF. The CDR3 DNA follows: TGTGCCAGCAGCCGGATCCAGGGTGGGGAGCTGTTTTTT.

The chain uses TRBV10-3 and TRBJ1-1, with a tentative D call TRBD1 (5 bases). V was shortened by 3 bases and J by 6 bases, with 14 bases between the two germline ends. CDR3 size: 14 residues. The germline CDR1 and CDR2 sequences are ENHRY and SYGVKD. The CDR3 sequence: CAISDARVVSEAFF. The CDR3 bases are TGTGCCATCAGTGACGCCAGGGTTGTCTCTGAAGCTTTCTTT.

This clone was found a few times. The rearrangement uses TRBV7-9 and TRBJ2-7; 7 bases are shared with TRBD1. CDR1 and CDR2 (germline): SEHNR, FQNEAQ (reference sequence). The CDR3 runs to 13 residues. Germline trimming cut 5 bases from V and 6 bases from J; bases unmatched to any gene: 7. The CDR3 DNA follows: TGTGCCAGCAGCCCCCGACAGGGTACCGAGCAGTACTTC. Its protein product is CASSPRQGTEQYF.

At least ten counts were recorded for this clone. J is TRBJ2-7 and V is TRBV7-2, with TRBD1 matching 7 bases. The CDR3 contains 14 residues. Per the germline V gene, CDR1 is SGHTA and CDR2 is FQGNSA. With 2 bases clipped from V and 3 bases from J, the junction kept 4 bases outside the gene matches. The CDR3 loop is CASSLSRDSYEQYF. CDR3 DNA: TGTGCCAGCAGCTTAAGCAGGGACAGCTACGAGCAGTACTTC.

The chain carries TRBV29-1 and TRBJ1-5, with D unresolved. Germline lookup yields CDR1 SQVTM and CDR2 ANQGSEA. V lost 5 bases, J lost 4 bases, and 9 bases lay in between. The CDR3 runs 12 residues. CDR3 bases: TGCAGCGTTTTGAGCGGGAATCAGCCCCAGCATTTT. It yields the protein CSVLSGNQPQHF.